This T cell receptor beta chain was observed in a study of cytomegalovirus exposure and HLA in healthy donors. The CDR3 spans 18 residues. The V segment lost 2 bases and the J segment 7 bases; nucleotides outside the gene matches: 15. Germline V lookup: CDR1 SGHNT, CDR2 YENEEA. Study results and limitations: Accurate prediction of HLA-A and HLA-B alleles (for most subjects) was reportedly achieved from TCR beta sequences.

The PCR had 60 Vbeta and 13 Jbeta primers. Clones were sequenced by immunoSEQ multiplex PCR, and TCRdb holds only the in-frame ones, with some missing. The sample includes some 120,000 clones, 70% to 85% of them seen just once. As regards this clone: Its antigen is unidentified.

The chain recombines TRBV11-3 with TRBJ1-3; TRBD1 aligns across 9 bases. Sequencing input: PBMCs. The source is a human donor in good health. The CDR3 coding sequence is TGTGCCAGCAGCTTATTGGGAGGGACCGGGACAGGGATGAACACCATATATTTT. Translation gives CASSLLGGTGTGMNTIYF.